This entry concerns a single T cell receptor beta chain. This CDR3 contains 18 residues. V was shortened by 5 bases and J by 0 bases, with 20 bases between the two germline ends. Germline CDR1 and CDR2: SGHTA and FQGTGA. The record originates from a study of T cell responses to AZD1222 COVID-19 vaccine. The assay was immunoSEQ multiplex PCR, and TCRdb's table has in-frame clones only and misses some. Here the sample spans over 70,000 clones, roughly 80% being singletons. This receptor was identified in an adult who received the MenACWY meningococcal vaccine as a control. The genes are TRBV7-3 and TRBJ2-4, with D possibly matching TRBD2 (5 bases). Material: peripheral blood, obtained 28 days after the second dose of the MenACWY control vaccine. The CDR3 DNA is TGTGCCAGCAGCCCCCCAGCGGCTGAGGATATAGCCAAAAACATTCAGTACTTC. It is translated as CASSPPAAEDIAKNIQYF.